This T cell receptor beta chain was sequenced in a study of cytomegalovirus exposure and HLA in healthy donors. Study-wide findings and caveats: It was found in a later analysis that first-cohort TCR clusters tended to co-occur in the approximately 120 validation repertoires. Specificity of a few CMV-associated chains for CMV antigens was verified in vitro. According to the study, 180 or so TCR beta chains were cytomegalovirus-associated.

This table comes from immunoSEQ multiplex PCR, and its TCRdb copy is limited to in-frame clones, with some not included. Of 60,000 to 85,000 clones listed, 94% are singletons. On this clone: Antigen: not known.

The sample comprised PBMCs. This TCR was recovered from a man younger than 35 in good health and CMV-seropositive.

CDR3 sequence (DNA): TGTGCCAGCAGTCCCTTGGCAGGGGGCATCAATCAGCCCCAGCATTTT. Translated: CASSPLAGGINQPQHF. The rearrangement links TRBV27 to TRBJ1-5; 8 nucleotides align to TRBD1. Germline CDR1 and CDR2: MNHEY and SMNVEV (reference sequence). The length of the CDR3 is 16 residues. J was trimmed by 3 bases and V by 5 bases; bases with no gene match: 9.